This T cell receptor (beta chain) was profiled in a study of T-cell reconstitution after alpha-beta-depleted transplantation in children. This clonotype was seen ten or more times. Researchers prepared the TCRbeta library using unique molecular identifiers, the study reports. TCRdb ran MiXCR on the PCR reads and lists one entry per CDR3 protein. The sample includes approximately 650,000 distinct CDR3 sequences, around 14% of them seen just once. CDR1 is DFQATT, CDR2 SNEGSKA, per germline (reference sequence). V was trimmed by 6 bases and J by 2 bases, leaving 13 bases between them. The CDR3 runs 14 residues.

This specimen was PBMCs, taken before TCRalphabeta/CD19-depleted stem cell transplant. The clonotype originates from a girl aged 2-9 years with congenital amegakaryocytic thrombocytopenia, due to receive a stem cell transplant. The chain combines TRBV20-1 with TRBJ2-2; perhaps TRBD1 as D (6 bases). The CDR3 here is CSAKPGHNTGELFF. The CDR3 nucleotides are TGCAGTGCAAAACCGGGACACAACACCGGGGAGCTGTTTTTT.